One TCR beta chain is described in this entry. Its antigen is not identified. From germline, CDR1 is MNHEY and CDR2 SMNVEV (reference sequence). With 5 bases clipped from V and 5 bases from J, the junction kept 10 bases outside the gene matches. The CDR3 covers 16 residues. Sequencing relied on immunoSEQ assay v3.0, run at survey level. The method was immunoSEQ multiplex PCR; TCRdb's version includes in-frame clones alone and lacks a portion of them. The data hold around 18,000 clones, with approximately 92% observed a single time. The data are from a study of long-term antiretroviral therapy in people with HIV. Looking at the study overall: The earliest samples came from an era when ART typically awaited falling CD4 counts.

Findings of the study overall: ART adherence was not documented, and neither viral resistance nor therapy changes had any data.

The clonotype originates from a man between 50 and 59 years old with HIV. The sample consisted of unsorted PBMCs, taken 4.2 years after starting antiretroviral therapy. The V call is TRBV27, the J call TRBJ2-7; 12 nucleotides line up with TRBD1. CDR3 amino acids: CASSLLTGQGAHEQYF. Written as DNA, the CDR3 is TGTGCCAGCAGTCTCTTAACGGGACAGGGGGCTCACGAGCAGTACTTC.